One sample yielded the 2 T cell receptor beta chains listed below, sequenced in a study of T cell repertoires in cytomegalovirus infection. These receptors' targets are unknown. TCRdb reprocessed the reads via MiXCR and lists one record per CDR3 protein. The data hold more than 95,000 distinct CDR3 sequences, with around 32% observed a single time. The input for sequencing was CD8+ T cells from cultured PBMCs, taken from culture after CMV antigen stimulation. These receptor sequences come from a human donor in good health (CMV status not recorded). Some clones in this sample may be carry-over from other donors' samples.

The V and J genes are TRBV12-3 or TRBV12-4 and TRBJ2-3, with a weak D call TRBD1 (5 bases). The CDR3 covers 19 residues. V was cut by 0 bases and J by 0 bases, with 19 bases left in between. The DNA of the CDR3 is TGTGCCAGCAGTTTAGCGGACAACTCGGACGGTGAAAGCACAGATACGCAGTATTTT. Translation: CASSLADNSDGESTDTQYF.

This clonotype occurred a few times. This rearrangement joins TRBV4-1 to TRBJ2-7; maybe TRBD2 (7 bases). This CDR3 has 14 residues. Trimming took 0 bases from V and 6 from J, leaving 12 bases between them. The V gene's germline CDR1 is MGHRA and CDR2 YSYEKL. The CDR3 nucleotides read TGCGCCAGCAGCCAAGAGGGGGGGGGCGGCGAGCAGTACTTC. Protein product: CASSQEGGGGEQYF.